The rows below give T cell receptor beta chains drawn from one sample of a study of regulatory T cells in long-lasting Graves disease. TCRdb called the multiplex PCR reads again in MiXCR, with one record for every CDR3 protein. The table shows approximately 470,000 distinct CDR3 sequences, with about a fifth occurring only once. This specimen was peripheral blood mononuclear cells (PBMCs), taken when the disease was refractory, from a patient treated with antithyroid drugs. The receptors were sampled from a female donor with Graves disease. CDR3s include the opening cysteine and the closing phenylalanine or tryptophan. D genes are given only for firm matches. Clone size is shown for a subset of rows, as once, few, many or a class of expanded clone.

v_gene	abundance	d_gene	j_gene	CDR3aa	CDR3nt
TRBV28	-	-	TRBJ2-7	CASSFGGSLLYEQYF	TGTGCCAGCAGTTTTGGGGGGAGCCTCCTCTACGAGCAGTACTTC
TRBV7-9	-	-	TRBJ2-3	CASSFLVDTQYF	TGTGCCAGCAGCTTCCTGGTAGATACGCAGTATTTT
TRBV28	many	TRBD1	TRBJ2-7	CASSLLTGRRYEQYF	TGTGCCAGCAGTTTATTGACAGGGAGAAGGTACGAGCAGTACTTC
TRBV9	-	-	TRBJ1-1	CASSVVGEAREAFF	TGTGCCAGCAGCGTAGTGGGGGAGGCTCGTGAAGCTTTCTTT
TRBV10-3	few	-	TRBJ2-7	CAISEGDGSYEQYF	TGTGCCATCAGTGAGGGGGACGGCTCCTACGAGCAGTACTTC
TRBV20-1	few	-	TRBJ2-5	CSARGGRFQETQYF	TGCAGTGCTAGAGGGGGGCGTTTCCAAGAGACCCAGTACTTC
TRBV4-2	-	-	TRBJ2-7	CASSQDLRGGTSYEQYF	TGTGCCAGCAGCCAAGACCTGCGGGGCGGGACCTCCTACGAGCAGTACTTC
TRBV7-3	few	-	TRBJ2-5	CASSPEGGRLETQYF	TGTGCCAGCAGTCCAGAGGGGGGGCGTCTAGAGACCCAGTACTTC
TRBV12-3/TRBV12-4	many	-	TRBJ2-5	CASSLGGGGVQETQYF	TGTGCCAGCAGTTTAGGGGGAGGGGGGGTACAAGAGACCCAGTACTTC
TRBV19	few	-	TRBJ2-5	CASSLPGHSQETQYF	TGTGCCAGTAGCCTCCCGGGACACTCCCAAGAGACCCAGTACTTC
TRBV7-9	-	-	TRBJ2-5	CASSFGPAPGNQRETQYF	TGTGCCAGCAGCTTCGGTCCGGCTCCGGGCAACCAACGGGAGACCCAGTACTTC